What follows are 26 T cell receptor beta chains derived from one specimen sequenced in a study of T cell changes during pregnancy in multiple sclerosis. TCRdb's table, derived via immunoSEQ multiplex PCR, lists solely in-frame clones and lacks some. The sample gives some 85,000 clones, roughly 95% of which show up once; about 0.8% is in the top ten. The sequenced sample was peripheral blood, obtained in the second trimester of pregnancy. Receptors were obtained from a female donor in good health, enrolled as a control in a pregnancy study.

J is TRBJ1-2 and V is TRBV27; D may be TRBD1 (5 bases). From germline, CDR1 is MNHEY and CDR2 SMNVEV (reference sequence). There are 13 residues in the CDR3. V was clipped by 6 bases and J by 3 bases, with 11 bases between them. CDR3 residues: CASSVTGYYGYTF. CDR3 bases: TGTGCCAGCAGCGTCACAGGCTACTATGGCTACACCTTC.

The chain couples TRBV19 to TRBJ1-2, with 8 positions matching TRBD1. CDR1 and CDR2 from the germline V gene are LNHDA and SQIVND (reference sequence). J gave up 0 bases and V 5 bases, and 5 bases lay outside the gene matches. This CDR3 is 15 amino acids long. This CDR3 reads CASSEQGEANYGYTF. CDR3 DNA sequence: TGTGCCAGTAGTGAACAGGGGGAGGCTAACTATGGCTACACCTTC.

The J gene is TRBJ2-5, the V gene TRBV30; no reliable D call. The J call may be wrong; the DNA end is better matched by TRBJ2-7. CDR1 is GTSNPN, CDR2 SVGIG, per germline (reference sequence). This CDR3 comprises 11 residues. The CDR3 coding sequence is TGTGCCTGGAGTCCTAACTACGAGCAGTACTTC. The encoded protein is CAWSPNYEQYF.

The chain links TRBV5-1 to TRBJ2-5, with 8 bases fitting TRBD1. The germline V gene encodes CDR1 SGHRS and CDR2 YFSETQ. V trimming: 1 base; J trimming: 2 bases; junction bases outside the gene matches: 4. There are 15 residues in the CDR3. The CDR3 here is CASSLQGAVQETQYF. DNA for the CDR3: TGCGCCAGCAGCTTGCAGGGGGCCGTACAAGAGACCCAGTACTTC. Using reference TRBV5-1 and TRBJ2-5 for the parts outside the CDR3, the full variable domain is KAGVTQTPRYLIKTRGQQVTLSCSPISGHRSVSWYQQTPGQGLQFLFEYFSETQRNKGNFPGRFSGRQFSNSRSEMNVSTLELGDSALYLCASSLQGAVQETQYFGPGTRLLVL.

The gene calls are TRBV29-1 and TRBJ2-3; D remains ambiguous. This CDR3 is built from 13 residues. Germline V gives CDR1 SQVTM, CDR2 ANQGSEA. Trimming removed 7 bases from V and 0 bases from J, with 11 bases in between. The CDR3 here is CSATTSSTDTQYF. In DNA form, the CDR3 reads TGCAGCGCCACGACATCTAGCACAGATACGCAGTATTTT.

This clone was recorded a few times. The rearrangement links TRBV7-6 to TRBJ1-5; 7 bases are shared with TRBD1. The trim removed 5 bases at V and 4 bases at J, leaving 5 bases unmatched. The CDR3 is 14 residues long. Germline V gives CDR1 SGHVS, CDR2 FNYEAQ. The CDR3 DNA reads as TGTGCCAGCAGCGAGACAGGGTCAAATCAGCCCCAGCATTTT. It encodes CASSETGSNQPQHF.

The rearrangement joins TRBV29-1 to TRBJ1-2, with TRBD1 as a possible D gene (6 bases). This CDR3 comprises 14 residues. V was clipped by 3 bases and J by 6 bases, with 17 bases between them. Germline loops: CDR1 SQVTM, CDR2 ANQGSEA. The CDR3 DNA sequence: TGCAGCGTTGAGGGGGACGGGGGGCGGGATGGCTACACCTTC. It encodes CSVEGDGGRDGYTF.

The CDR3 is CASSARTRSNYGYTF. CDR3 in DNA: TGTGCCAGCAGTGCCCGGACAAGGTCTAACTATGGCTACACCTTC. The chain joins TRBV5-4 to TRBJ1-2; tentative D call: TRBD1 (5 bases). CDR1 is SGHNT and CDR2 is YYREEE in the germline V gene (reference sequence). The CDR3 loop spans 15 amino acids. V was cut by 5 bases and J by 0 bases, with 14 bases left in between.

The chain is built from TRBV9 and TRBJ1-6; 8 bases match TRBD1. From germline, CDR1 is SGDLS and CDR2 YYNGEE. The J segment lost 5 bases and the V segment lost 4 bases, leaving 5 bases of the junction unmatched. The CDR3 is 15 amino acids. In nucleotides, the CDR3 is TGTGCCAGCAGCTCCGGGACAGGCGATAATTCACCCCTCCACTTT. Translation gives CASSSGTGDNSPLHF.

Here the CDR3 reads CASSESQGLNTEAFF. CDR3 sequence (DNA): TGTGCCAGCAGTGAGTCTCAGGGGCTTAACACTGAAGCTTTCTTT. The V and J genes are TRBV2 and TRBJ1-1; tentatively, D is TRBD1 (6 bases). The CDR3 has 15 residues. CDR1 is SNHLY and CDR2 is FYNNEI in the germline V gene. Between the trimmed V and J ends, which lost 3 bases and 2 bases, there was a span of 13 bases. The full variable domain, completed using reference TRBV2 and TRBJ1-1, is EPEVTQTPSHQVTQMGQEVILRCVPISNHLYFYWYRQILGQKVEFLVSFYNNEISEKSEIFDDQFSVERPDGSNFTLKIRSTKLEDSAMYFCASSESQGLNTEAFFGQGTRLTVV.

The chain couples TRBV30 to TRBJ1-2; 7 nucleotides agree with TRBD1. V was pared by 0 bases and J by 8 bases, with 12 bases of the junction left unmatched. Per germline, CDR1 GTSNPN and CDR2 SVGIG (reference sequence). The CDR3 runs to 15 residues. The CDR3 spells CAWSVGDSSLRGYTF. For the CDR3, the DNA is TGTGCCTGGAGTGTAGGGGACAGCTCTCTTAGGGGCTACACCTTC. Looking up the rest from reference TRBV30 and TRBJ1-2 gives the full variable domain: SQTIHQWPATLVQPVGSPLSLECTVEGTSNPNLYWYRQAAGRGLQLLFYSVGIGQISSEVPQNLSASRPQDRQFILSSKKLLLSDSGFYLCAWSVGDSSLRGYTFGSGTRLTVV.

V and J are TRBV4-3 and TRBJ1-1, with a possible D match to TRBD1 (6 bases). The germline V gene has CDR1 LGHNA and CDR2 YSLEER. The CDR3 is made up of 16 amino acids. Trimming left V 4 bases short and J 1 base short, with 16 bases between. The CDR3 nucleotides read TGCGCCAGCAGCCCGGACAGTCTACAATGGAACACTGAAGCTTTCTTT. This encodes CASSPDSLQWNTEAFF.

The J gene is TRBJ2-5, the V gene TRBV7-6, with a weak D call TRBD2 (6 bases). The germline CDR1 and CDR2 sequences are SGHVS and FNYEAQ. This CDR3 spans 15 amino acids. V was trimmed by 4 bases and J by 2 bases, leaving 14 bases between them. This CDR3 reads CASSSRGMEQETQYF. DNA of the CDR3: TGTGCCAGCAGCTCCCGGGGGATGGAACAAGAGACCCAGTACTTC.

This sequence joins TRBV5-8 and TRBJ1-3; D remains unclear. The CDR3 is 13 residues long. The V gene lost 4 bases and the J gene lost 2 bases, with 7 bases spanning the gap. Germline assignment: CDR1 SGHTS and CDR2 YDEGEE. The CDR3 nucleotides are TGTGCCAGCAGCCGTGGCCCTGGAAACACCATATATTTT. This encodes CASSRGPGNTIYF.

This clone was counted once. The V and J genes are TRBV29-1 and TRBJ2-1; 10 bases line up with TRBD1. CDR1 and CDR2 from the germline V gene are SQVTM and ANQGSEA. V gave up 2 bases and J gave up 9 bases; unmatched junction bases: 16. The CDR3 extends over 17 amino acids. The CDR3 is CSVELFIGGTGATEQFF. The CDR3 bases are TGCAGCGTTGAATTATTTATCGGCGGGACAGGGGCGACTGAGCAGTTCTTC.

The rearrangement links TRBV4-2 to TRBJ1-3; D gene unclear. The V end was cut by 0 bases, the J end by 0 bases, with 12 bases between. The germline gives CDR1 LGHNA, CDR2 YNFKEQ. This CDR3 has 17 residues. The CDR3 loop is CASSQDWVSGSGNTIYF. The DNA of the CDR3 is TGTGCCAGCAGCCAAGATTGGGTCAGCGGCTCTGGAAACACCATATATTTT.

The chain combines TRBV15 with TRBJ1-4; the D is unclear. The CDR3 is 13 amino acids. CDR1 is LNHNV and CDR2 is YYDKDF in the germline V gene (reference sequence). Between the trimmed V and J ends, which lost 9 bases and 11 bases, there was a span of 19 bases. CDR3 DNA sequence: TGTGCCACTCAGAAAGGGAGGGAAGGGAAACTGTTTTTT. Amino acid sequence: CATQKGREGKLFF.

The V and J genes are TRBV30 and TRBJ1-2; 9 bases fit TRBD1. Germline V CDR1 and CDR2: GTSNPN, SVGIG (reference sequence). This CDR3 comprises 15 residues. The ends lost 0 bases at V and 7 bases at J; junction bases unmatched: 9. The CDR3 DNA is TGTGCCTGGAGTGTAGCGGGACAGGGAACGGGTGGCTACACCTTC. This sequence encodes CAWSVAGQGTGGYTF.

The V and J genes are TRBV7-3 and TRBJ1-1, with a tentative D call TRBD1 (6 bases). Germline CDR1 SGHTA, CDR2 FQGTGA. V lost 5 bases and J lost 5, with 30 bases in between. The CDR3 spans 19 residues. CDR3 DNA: TGTGCCAGCAGCAGAACCTCGGGAGGGGACACCCACCGGGGGACTGAAGCTTTCTTT. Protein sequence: CASSRTSGGDTHRGTEAFF.

The DNA for the CDR3 is TGTGCCAGCAGCGCGCCTAGGACAGGTTGGGGCAATCAGCCCCAGCATTTT. Amino acid sequence: CASSAPRTGWGNQPQHF. The chain uses TRBV7-2 and TRBJ1-5, with 7 bases that match TRBD1. Germline lookup yields CDR1 SGHTA and CDR2 FQGNSA. The CDR3 covers 17 residues. V trimming: 5 bases; J trimming: 2 bases; junction bases outside the gene matches: 12.

CDR3 residues: CASSQSSGGAKDTQYF. For the CDR3, the DNA is TGTGCCAGCAGCCAGAGTAGCGGGGGGGCAAAAGATACGCAGTATTTT. The chain recombines TRBV4-2 with TRBJ2-3; 11 bases line up with TRBD2. V lost 3 bases and J lost 5; bases outside the gene matches: 7. The CDR3 spans 16 residues. From germline, CDR1 is LGHNA and CDR2 YNFKEQ.

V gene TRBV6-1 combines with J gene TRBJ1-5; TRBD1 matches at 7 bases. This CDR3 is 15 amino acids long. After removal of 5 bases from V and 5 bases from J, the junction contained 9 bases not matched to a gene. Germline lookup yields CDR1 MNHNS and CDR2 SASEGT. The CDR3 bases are TGTGCCAGCAGTCTGGAGGACAGGTCCCATCAGCCCCAGCATTTT. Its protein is CASSLEDRSHQPQHF.

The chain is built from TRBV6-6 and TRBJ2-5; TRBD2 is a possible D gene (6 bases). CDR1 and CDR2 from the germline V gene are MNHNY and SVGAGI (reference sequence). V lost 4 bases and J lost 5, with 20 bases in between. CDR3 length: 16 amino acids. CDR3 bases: TGTGCCAGCAGTTTCCTTCCGGGGGTAGGAGGGGAGACCCAGTACTTC. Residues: CASSFLPGVGGETQYF.

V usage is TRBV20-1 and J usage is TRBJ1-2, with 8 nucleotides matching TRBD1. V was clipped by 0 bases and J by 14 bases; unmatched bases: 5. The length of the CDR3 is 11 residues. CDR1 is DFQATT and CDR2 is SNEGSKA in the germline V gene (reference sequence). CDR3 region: CSARDQGAETF. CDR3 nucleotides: TGCAGTGCTAGAGATCAGGGGGCGGAAACCTTC.

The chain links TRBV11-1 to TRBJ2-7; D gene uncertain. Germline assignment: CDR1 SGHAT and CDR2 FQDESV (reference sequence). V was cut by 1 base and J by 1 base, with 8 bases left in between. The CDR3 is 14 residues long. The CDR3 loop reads CASSLDRYSYEQYF. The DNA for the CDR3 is TGTGCCAGCAGCTTAGACCGCTATTCCTACGAGCAGTACTTC.

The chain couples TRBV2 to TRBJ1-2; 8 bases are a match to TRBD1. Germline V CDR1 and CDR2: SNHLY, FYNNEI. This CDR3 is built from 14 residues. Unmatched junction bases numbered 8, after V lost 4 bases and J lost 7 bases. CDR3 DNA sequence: TGTGCCAGCAGTGCACAGGGGGTCTTAGTTGGCTACACCTTC. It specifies CASSAQGVLVGYTF.